The 19 T cell receptor beta chains given below trace back to one sample, sequenced in a study of Ad26.COV2.S vaccination and SARS-CoV-2 variants. Specified treatment: around 19 received Ad26.COV2.S at low or high dose, single or two shots; 5 received placebo; per-sample allocation not given. After the first vaccine or placebo injection, samples were drawn on day 63. Method: immunoSEQ multiplex PCR; TCRdb's copy keeps in-frame clones and lacks some. The top ten clones hold 3.6% of a sample with under 550,000 clones, approximately 90% of them seen once. The sequences come from peripheral blood, collected in a trial of Ad26.COV2.S vaccine versus placebo. Receptors originate from a person between 18 and 60 years old who received the Ad26.COV2.S COVID-19 vaccine or a placebo.

The chain carries TRBV28 and TRBJ1-1; D remains ambiguous. Germline V gives CDR1 MDHEN, CDR2 SYDVKM. CDR3 length: 14 amino acids. The V end was cut by 3 bases, the J end by 4 bases, with 12 bases between. CDR3 sequence: CASSFVPEGTEAFF. In DNA form, the CDR3 reads TGTGCCAGCAGTTTCGTTCCAGAGGGCACTGAAGCTTTCTTT.

J is TRBJ2-1 and V is TRBV7-8; 10 nucleotides match TRBD1. The CDR3 totals 15 residues. The J segment lost 7 bases and the V segment lost 5 bases, leaving 8 bases of the junction unmatched. Germline V gene data show CDR1 as SGHVS and CDR2 as FQNEAQ. CDR3 residues: CASSLGQGGLNEQFF. The CDR3 DNA reads TGTGCCAGCAGCCTCGGACAGGGGGGGTTAAATGAGCAGTTCTTC.

This chain links TRBV6-2 or TRBV6-3 with TRBJ2-7; D remains unclear. The V gene lost 0 bases and the J gene lost 3 bases, with 15 bases spanning the gap. The CDR3 spans 16 residues. The germline CDR1 and CDR2 sequences are MNHEY and SVGEGT. CDR3 in DNA: TGTGCCAGCAGTTACTCTTACCCCTGGGAACACTACGAGCAGTACTTC. It is translated as CASSYSYPWEHYEQYF.

The CDR3 is CASSPMRGGGYNEQFF. The DNA for the CDR3 is TGTGCCAGCAGTCCCATGCGGGGGGGCGGGTACAATGAGCAGTTCTTC. The chain combines TRBV6-2 or TRBV6-3 with TRBJ2-1; TRBD2 matches 9 bases. The CDR3 sequence is 16 residues long. V shed 5 bases, J shed 4 bases, and the junction held 9 bases outside the gene matches. Per the germline V gene, CDR1 is MNHEY and CDR2 is SVGEGT.

This rearrangement joins TRBV3-1 (or the pseudogene TRBV3-2) to TRBJ2-5; D ambiguous. The CDR3 sequence is 14 residues long. Germline CDR1 LGHDT, CDR2 YNNKEL (reference sequence). V was shortened by 7 bases and J by 0 bases, with 12 bases between the two germline ends. The CDR3 DNA reads TGTGCCAGCACGTTGGGTAGATACCAAGAGACCCAGTACTTC. Its protein is CASTLGRYQETQYF.

The gene calls are TRBV6-6 and TRBJ2-1; D remains ambiguous. CDR1 MNHNY and CDR2 SVGAGI come from the germline V gene (reference sequence). Trimming cost V 0 bases and J 5 bases, with 14 bases left between them. The CDR3 loop spans 16 amino acids. In DNA form, the CDR3 reads TGTGCCAGCAGTTACTCAGCAGGAGAACGAAACAATGAGCAGTTCTTC. Its protein product is CASSYSAGERNNEQFF.

The V gene is TRBV9, the J gene TRBJ1-2; TRBD1 aligns across 7 bases. Per the germline V gene, CDR1 is SGDLS and CDR2 is YYNGEE. The CDR3 extends over 13 amino acids. The junction had 4 bases not matched to a gene; V was cut back by 3 bases and J by 5 bases. The CDR3 DNA reads as TGTGCCAGCAGCGAACAGACAGGGTATGGCTACACCTTC. This translates into CASSEQTGYGYTF.

The chain combines TRBV28 with TRBJ2-1; tentative D call: TRBD2 (6 bases). Germline CDR1 MDHEN, CDR2 SYDVKM. Trimming shortened V by 6 bases and J by 1 base, and 13 bases separated the two germline ends. The CDR3 has 15 residues. CDR3 in amino acids: CASSPTGVSYNEQFF. The CDR3 nucleotides read TGTGCCAGCAGCCCCACGGGGGTTTCCTACAATGAGCAGTTCTTC.

The chain recombines TRBV7-9 with TRBJ2-7, with 9 bases identical to TRBD1. The CDR3 loop spans 19 amino acids. Trimming removed 7 bases from V and 6 bases from J; junction bases left unmatched: 25. Germline V gene sequence: CDR1 SEHNR, CDR2 FQNEAQ (reference sequence). The CDR3: CASNYKTGTGNRYPGEQYF. Here the CDR3 DNA reads TGTGCCAGCAACTACAAAACCGGGACAGGGAACCGATATCCCGGCGAGCAGTACTTC. Based on the CDR3 plus reference TRBV7-9 and TRBJ2-7, the full variable domain is DTGVSQNPRHKITKRGQNVTFRCDPISEHNRLYWYRQTLGQGPEFLTYFQNEAQLEKSRLLSDRFSAERPKGSFSTLEIQRTEQGDSAMYLCASNYKTGTGNRYPGEQYFGPGTRLTVT.

The V and J genes are TRBV19 and TRBJ2-1, with 13 nucleotides matching TRBD2. V was clipped by 0 bases and J by 9 bases; unmatched bases: 8. Germline CDR1 reads LNHDA; CDR2 reads SQIVND (reference sequence). This CDR3 has 17 amino acids. CDR3 protein: CASSIDAGTSGDGEQFF. The CDR3 region has the DNA TGTGCCAGTAGTATAGATGCCGGGACTAGCGGGGACGGTGAGCAGTTCTTC. The full variable domain, completed using reference TRBV19 and TRBJ2-1, is DGGITQSPKYLFRKEGQNVTLSCEQNLNHDAMYWYRQDPGQGLRLIYYSQIVNDFQKGDIAEGYSVSREKKESFPLTVTSAQKNPTAFYLCASSIDAGTSGDGEQFFGPGTRLTVL.

V gene TRBV11-2 combines with J gene TRBJ2-1, with D uncertain. The CDR3 is made up of 11 amino acids. Trimming cost V 4 bases and J 7 bases, with 5 bases left between them. Looked up from germline, CDR1 is SGHAT and CDR2 is FQNNGV. The CDR3 reads CASSSPNEQFF. The CDR3 bases are TGTGCCAGCAGCTCCCCTAATGAGCAGTTCTTC.

The chain employs TRBV6-1 and TRBJ1-3; 7 bases map to TRBD1. Germline V gene lookup returns CDR1 MNHNS and CDR2 SASEGT. The CDR3 extends over 15 amino acids. V was clipped by 2 bases and J by 0 bases; unmatched bases: 1. The CDR3 loop is CASSETGASGNTIYF. The DNA for the CDR3 is TGTGCCAGCAGTGAAACAGGGGCCTCTGGAAACACCATATATTTT.

This chain links TRBV11-3 with TRBJ2-5, with D perhaps matching TRBD2 (6 bases). The CDR3 has 14 amino acids. Germline V gene sequence: CDR1 SGHNT, CDR2 YENEEA. Trimming removed 5 bases from V and 2 bases from J, with 12 bases in between. CDR3 residues: CASSPGGFQETQYF. In nucleotides, the CDR3 is TGTGCCAGCAGCCCTGGGGGGTTTCAAGAGACCCAGTACTTC.

The chain's CDR3 is CAISDSGRPETQYF. In nucleotides, the CDR3 is TGTGCCATCAGTGACTCCGGACGACCAGAGACCCAGTACTTC. V usage is TRBV10-3 and J usage is TRBJ2-5, with no clear D. Germline CDR1 and CDR2: ENHRY and SYGVKD. The CDR3 length is 14 residues. The V and J ends lost 3 bases and 4 bases respectively, with 12 bases between them.

The chain joins TRBV21-1 to TRBJ1-4; TRBD1, the table's D call, was not compared with the DNA. TRBV21-1 is listed as a pseudogene. CDR3 length: 17 amino acids. The CDR3 region is CASSKRTDWIENEKLFF. Here the CDR3 DNA reads TGTGCCAGCAGCAAAAGGACAGATTGGATTGAAAATGAAAAACTGTTTTTT.

This chain connects TRBV6-6 to TRBJ2-2; 9 nucleotides match TRBD2. The CDR3 has 16 residues. Trimming took 6 bases from V and 1 from J; bases not matched to a gene: 6. The germline V gene has CDR1 MNHNY and CDR2 SVGAGI (reference sequence). This CDR3 is CASSRGGAKNTGELFF. In DNA form, the CDR3 reads TGTGCCAGCAGCCGCGGGGGGGCAAAGAACACCGGGGAGCTGTTTTTT.

The gene calls are TRBV25-1 and TRBJ2-6, with D perhaps TRBD1 (5 bases). With 5 bases removed from V and 0 bases from J, the gap between germline ends came to 5 bases. This CDR3 has 14 amino acids. Per germline, CDR1 MGHDK and CDR2 SYGVNS. The CDR3: CASSTGSGANVLTF. DNA for the CDR3: TGTGCCAGCAGTACAGGCTCTGGGGCCAACGTCCTGACTTTC.

The rearrangement uses TRBV4-3 and TRBJ2-7; 9 nucleotides line up with TRBD1. Losses at the gene ends were 1 base for V and 3 bases for J; bases not matched to a gene: 10. Germline V gene sequence: CDR1 LGHNA, CDR2 YSLEER. CDR3 length: 17 amino acids. The CDR3 region has the DNA TGCGCCAGCAGCCAAGGCCCCGGGACAGGGATTCTCTACGAGCAGTACTTC. Translation gives CASSQGPGTGILYEQYF.

Only one count was recorded for this clone. V gene TRBV2 combines with J gene TRBJ1-2; 9 bases agree with TRBD1. CDR3 length: 12 residues. Germline V gives CDR1 SNHLY, CDR2 FYNNEI. J lost 4 bases, V lost 9 bases, and 3 bases had no gene match. CDR3 sequence (DNA): TGTGCCAGGGGACAGGGCACCTATGGCTACACCTTC. Its translation: CARGQGTYGYTF.